The clone carrying this T cell receptor (beta chain) turned up a few times. This sample is drawn from a study of neoadjuvant anti-PD-1 for oral cavity cancer. About the study: Around day 43, patients without progression received a fourth nivolumab dose before surgery.

Most PBMC samples had 480 ng input DNA in six replicates. The method was immunoSEQ multiplex PCR; TCRdb's version includes in-frame clones alone and lacks a portion of them. The sample records approximately 13,000 clones, less than 75% being singletons. Time point in this sample: after neoadjuvant nivolumab, at surgical resection. Germline loops: CDR1 LGHNA, CDR2 YNFKEQ. Trimming took off 0 bases at V and 0 bases at J, with 9 bases between the two ends. The CDR3 extends over 16 amino acids. The sequences come from PBMCs, collected after nivolumab (anti-PD-1) treatment. V and J are TRBV4-2 and TRBJ2-1; possibly TRBD2 for D (5 bases). The clonotype originates from a person aged 40-85 years with oral cavity squamous cell carcinoma. The CDR3 bases are TGTGCCAGCAGCCAAGATCTAGCTGCCTCCTACAATGAGCAGTTCTTC. The encoded protein is CASSQDLAASYNEQFF.